These T cell receptor beta chains were read from a single sample in a study of T cell responses to AZD1222 COVID-19 vaccine. Clones were read by immunoSEQ multiplex PCR, and TCRdb kept only the in-frame ones, dropping some. Here the sample spans 80,000 or so clones, roughly 80% being singletons. Material: peripheral blood, obtained 28 days after the second dose of the MenACWY control vaccine. The source of these receptors is an adult who received the MenACWY meningococcal vaccine as a control. Each CDR3 is given with its conserved first and last residue. Size values are once, few and many counts, or a class for expanded clones, and some rows have none.

TRBV7-9	NA	TRBJ2-1	CASSMGQQPYNEQFF
TRBV5-8	once	TRBJ1-2	CASSLVGVYGYTF
TRBV9	NA	TRBJ2-1	CASSAGTSGRNEQFF
TRBV7-8	NA	TRBJ2-1	CASSSGTSGRAGSNEQFF
TRBV19	NA	TRBJ2-7	CASSNGVRDYEQYF
TRBV19	NA	TRBJ2-4	CASSSLDIQYF
TRBV6-6	once	TRBJ2-7	CASSKGTGLSFNEQYF
TRBV11-1	few	TRBJ2-7	CASSLDRSVQQQYF
TRBV4-1	NA	TRBJ2-3	CASSQDYASGRTDTQYF
TRBV27	few	TRBJ1-2	CASRGMGYGYTF
TRBV11-2	NA	TRBJ2-7	CASGSVTYEQYF
TRBV28	NA	TRBJ2-1	CASRLGLAGGLISYNEQFF
TRBV28	NA	TRBJ2-7	CASSLGGSSYEQYF
TRBV23-1	few	TRBJ2-7	CASSQCPDEQYF
TRBV19	NA	TRBJ1-4	CASRRDYNEKLFF
TRBV13	medium-sized	TRBJ1-1	CASSTVDETEAFF
TRBV2	few	TRBJ1-3	CASSEGLPGNTIYF
TRBV19	NA	TRBJ1-5	CASSILGGGNQPQHF
TRBV7-3	NA	TRBJ1-6	CASSLTQNSPLHF
TRBV6-5	NA	TRBJ2-7	CASSSQGVQYF
TRBV6-5	NA	TRBJ2-7	CASSPPRPHYEQYF
TRBV30	NA	TRBJ1-3	CAWRRTISGNTIYF
TRBV6-2/TRBV6-3	NA	TRBJ1-5	CASSYGPHQPQHF
TRBV6-1	NA	TRBJ2-7	CASSDYGLADTYEQYF
TRBV21-1	NA	TRBJ1-5	CASSKALGQPQHF
TRBV2	NA	TRBJ1-2	CASSEALRRVGSGYTF
TRBV2	NA	TRBJ2-5	CASSLDPPGAVKETQYF
TRBV6-1	NA	TRBJ1-2	CASSEDKQDYGYTF
TRBV29-1	once	TRBJ2-1	CSVGQGNNEQFF
TRBV9	NA	TRBJ1-4	CASSVEGTGGNEKLFF
TRBV28	NA	TRBJ1-1	CASSLGRGKTEAFF
TRBV7-9	NA	TRBJ2-6	CASSSLQGPHSGANVLTF
TRBV19	NA	TRBJ2-4	CASSMKSGVTINIQYF
TRBV5-4	NA	TRBJ2-7	CASSSGPLGEQYF
TRBV19	NA	TRBJ1-4	CASSIEARVEAKLFF
TRBV6-1	NA	TRBJ1-1	CASSERYRNTEAFF
TRBV2	NA	TRBJ1-6	CASSEGFRVQLNSPLHF
TRBV6-5	NA	TRBJ1-1	CASAGTRLHTEAFF
TRBV11-2	NA	TRBJ2-1	CASSSLRQGGREQFF
TRBV30	NA	TRBJ1-2	CAWSVRSWGYTF
TRBV7-2	NA	TRBJ1-6	CASSVTGQGNSPLHF
TRBV6-5	once	TRBJ2-1	CASRGLADEQFF